A single sample gave rise to the 23 T cell receptor beta chains below, sequenced in a study of identical twins. TCRdb fed the 5' RACE reads into MiXCR, producing one record per CDR3 protein. The sample records roughly 770,000 distinct CDR3 sequences, about 20% being singletons. This sample was shared with a second study, whose subject was T cells expressing NK-cell markers.

Sample: PBMCs. The source of these receptors is a woman aged 18-35 years in good health.

This clonotype was detected a few times. The chain is built from TRBV20-1 and TRBJ2-2, with 9 bases identical to TRBD2. The CDR3 extends over 15 amino acids. The junction had 6 bases not matched to a gene; V was cut back by 5 bases and J by 2 bases. Germline CDR1 and CDR2: DFQATT and SNEGSKA (reference sequence). CDR3 sequence (DNA): TGCAGTGCTCTCATAGCGGGAGACAACACCGGGGAGCTGTTTTTT. It translates to CSALIAGDNTGELFF.

A few counts support this clonotype. The V and J genes are TRBV7-2 and TRBJ1-5; 9 bases align to TRBD1. The V gene end was trimmed by 0 bases and the J gene end by 7 bases; junction bases not matched to a gene: 7. Per germline, CDR1 SGHTA and CDR2 FQGNSA. The CDR3 is made up of 16 amino acids. CDR3 DNA: TGTGCCAGCAGCTTAGCGGGTACAGGGGGCGAGCAGCCCCAGCATTTT. Protein product: CASSLAGTGGEQPQHF.

The chain couples TRBV6-2 or TRBV6-3 to TRBJ1-5, with a possible D match to TRBD1 (6 bases). This CDR3 has 13 amino acids. Trimming stripped 10 bases from V and 6 bases from J, with 16 bases between. Looked up from germline, CDR1 is MNHEY and CDR2 is SVGEGT. The CDR3 nucleotides read TGTGCCACCTCCCCCAGGGGCGGTCAGCCCCAGCATTTT. Its translation is CATSPRGGQPQHF.

This clonotype occurred many times. The rearrangement joins TRBV12-3 or TRBV12-4 to TRBJ2-1; 7 bases map to TRBD2. V trimming: 8 bases; J trimming: 6 bases; junction bases outside the gene matches: 1. This CDR3 spans 11 amino acids. As DNA, the CDR3 is TGTGCCAGCGGGGGGGGCAATGAGCAGTTCTTC. This encodes CASGGGNEQFF.

This clonotype has only a few counts. The chain couples TRBV27 to TRBJ2-3; D gene uncertain. The CDR3 consists of 15 residues. V lost 3 bases and J lost 5, with 15 bases in between. Germline V gene data show CDR1 as MNHEY and CDR2 as SMNVEV (reference sequence). The CDR3 here is CASSLSFSLGDTQYF. CDR3 sequence (DNA): TGTGCCAGCAGTTTGTCGTTCAGCCTGGGAGATACGCAGTATTTT.

V is TRBV5-1 and J is TRBJ1-1; TRBD1 matches 7 bases. The CDR3 is 16 amino acids. The germline V gene encodes CDR1 SGHRS and CDR2 YFSETQ. Losses at the gene ends were 4 bases for V and 1 base for J; bases not matched to a gene: 10. CDR3 sequence (DNA): TGCGCCAGCAGCGACAGGGCTAGGGGAGAGAACACTGAAGCTTTCTTT. Translation gives CASSDRARGENTEAFF.

This clonotype was counted only a few times. V gene TRBV29-1 combines with J gene TRBJ1-1, with TRBD1 as a possible D gene (5 bases). The length of the CDR3 is 12 residues. The V end was cut by 4 bases, the J end by 7 bases, with 13 bases between. From germline, CDR1 is SQVTM and CDR2 ANQGSEA. CDR3 sequence reads: CSVGRALNEAFF. CDR3 DNA sequence: TGCAGCGTTGGCAGGGCCCTGAATGAAGCTTTCTTT.

The CDR3 DNA reads as TGTGCCAGCAGCTTAGAGGCTAGCGGACGGAATGAGCAGTTCTTC. Its translation: CASSLEASGRNEQFF. This chain connects TRBV7-2 to TRBJ2-1; 7 positions agree with TRBD2. Trimming took 1 base from V and 7 from J; bases not matched to a gene: 7. Germline V gene lookup returns CDR1 SGHTA and CDR2 FQGNSA. This CDR3 spans 15 amino acids.

The chain joins TRBV29-1 to TRBJ1-2; D not resolved. Trimming removed 0 bases at V and 3 bases at J, with 2 bases between. The germline V gene encodes CDR1 SQVTM and CDR2 ANQGSEA. The CDR3 is made up of 11 amino acids. For the CDR3, the DNA is TGCAGCGTTGAAGACGACTATGGCTACACCTTC. Its translation is CSVEDDYGYTF.

In its sample, this clonotype was seen many times. The gene calls are TRBV12-3 or TRBV12-4 and TRBJ1-3; D not certain. The V gene lost 2 bases and the J gene lost 0 bases, with 5 bases spanning the gap. CDR3 length: 14 amino acids. The CDR3 DNA is TGTGCCAGCAGTTTAACGGCCTCTGGAAACACCATATATTTT. Translated, it gives CASSLTASGNTIYF.

This clonotype was observed a handful of times. The V call is TRBV29-1, the J call TRBJ1-2; perhaps TRBD1 as D (6 bases). The CDR3 is 15 amino acids. Trimming shortened V by 2 bases and J by 2 bases, and 15 bases separated the two germline ends. From germline, CDR1 is SQVTM and CDR2 ANQGSEA. The CDR3 DNA sequence: TGCAGCGTTGAAAATGCTCAGGGGATAAACTATGGCTACACCTTC. As protein: CSVENAQGINYGYTF.

There are a few counts of this clonotype. The chain joins TRBV6-2 or TRBV6-3 to TRBJ2-1; 10 nucleotides agree with TRBD2. J lost 7 bases, V lost 6 bases, and 3 bases had no gene match. Germline V gene data show CDR1 as MNHEY and CDR2 as SVGEGT. The CDR3 length is 13 residues. CDR3 region: CASRTSGFNEQFF. In nucleotides, the CDR3 is TGTGCCAGCAGGACTAGCGGGTTTAATGAGCAGTTCTTC.

In this sample, this clonotype turned up a few times. The chain uses TRBV20-1 and TRBJ2-7; 15 bases map to TRBD2. V lost 3 bases, J lost 8 bases, and 5 bases stayed unmatched. Germline CDR1 DFQATT, CDR2 SNEGSKA (reference sequence). The CDR3 length is 14 residues. CDR3 loop: CSARGLAGGPKQYF. As DNA, the CDR3 is TGCAGTGCTAGGGGACTAGCGGGGGGACCCAAGCAGTACTTC.

The V gene is TRBV7-6, the J gene TRBJ2-7, with TRBD1 matching over 9 bases. Trimming took 5 bases from V and 7 from J; bases not matched to a gene: 12. The CDR3 spans 15 residues. CDR1 SGHVS and CDR2 FNYEAQ come from the germline V gene. The CDR3 DNA is TGTGCCAGCAGCGCGACAGGGGGAGGTGCAGGGGAGCAGTACTTC. Its protein is CASSATGGGAGEQYF.

This clonotype has just a few counts. V usage is TRBV12-3 or TRBV12-4 and J usage is TRBJ1-2; tentatively, D is TRBD1 (6 bases). The CDR3 is 16 amino acids. V was clipped by 5 bases and J by 2 bases, with 18 bases between them. The CDR3 nucleotides read TGTGCCAGCAGTCCAGGGGTCTCTCATCTCAACTATGGCTACACCTTC. Its protein product is CASSPGVSHLNYGYTF.

This clonotype was counted a few times. V gene TRBV6-1 combines with J gene TRBJ2-1; no clear D. Per the germline V gene, CDR1 is MNHNS and CDR2 is SASEGT. The CDR3 covers 14 residues. Deletions cut 6 bases from V and 9 bases from J, with 18 bases between. The CDR3 here is CASRLDLSVGEQFF. DNA of the CDR3: TGTGCCAGCAGACTGGACCTTTCGGTGGGTGAGCAGTTCTTC.

CDR3 region: CASSSEILQETQYF. For the CDR3, the DNA is TGCGCCAGCAGCTCGGAGATCCTACAAGAGACCCAGTACTTC. This rearrangement joins TRBV5-1 to TRBJ2-5; D gene uncertain. V was trimmed by 3 bases and J by 2 bases, leaving 11 bases between them. The CDR3 runs to 14 residues. Germline CDR1 reads SGHRS; CDR2 reads YFSETQ. The variable domain in full, with the rest retrieved from reference TRBV5-1 and TRBJ2-5, is KAGVTQTPRYLIKTRGQQVTLSCSPISGHRSVSWYQQTPGQGLQFLFEYFSETQRNKGNFPGRFSGRQFSNSRSEMNVSTLELGDSALYLCASSSEILQETQYFGPGTRLLVL.

The table lists this clonotype with a few counts. The chain uses TRBV7-2 and TRBJ2-5; 12 bases fit TRBD2. The V and J ends lost 6 bases and 2 bases, in that order; junction bases with no gene match: 4. CDR3 length: 15 residues. Germline V gives CDR1 SGHTA, CDR2 FQGNSA. CDR3 protein: CASRRTSGTQETQYF. CDR3 DNA sequence: TGTGCCAGCAGACGGACTAGCGGGACTCAAGAGACCCAGTACTTC.

The chain recombines TRBV9 with TRBJ2-5; D uncertain. V lost 0 bases to trimming and J lost 2 bases, with 8 bases between them. There are 14 residues in the CDR3. CDR1 is SGDLS, CDR2 YYNGEE, per germline. This CDR3 is CASSVEGWQETQYF. CDR3 nucleotide sequence: TGTGCCAGCAGCGTAGAAGGGTGGCAAGAGACCCAGTACTTC.

This clonotype was counted only a few times. J is TRBJ2-1 and V is TRBV7-9; 14 bases fit TRBD2. This CDR3 is 15 amino acids long. Germline lookup yields CDR1 SEHNR and CDR2 FQNEAQ (reference sequence). J gave up 7 bases and V 5 bases, and 4 bases lay outside the gene matches. The CDR3 coding sequence is TGTGCCAGCAGCGTAGGGACTAGCGGGAGAAATGAGCAGTTCTTC. Protein sequence: CASSVGTSGRNEQFF.

This chain uses TRBV20-1 with TRBJ2-1; 13 bases align to TRBD2. Looked up from germline, CDR1 is DFQATT and CDR2 is SNEGSKA (reference sequence). The CDR3 totals 17 residues. The ends lost 3 bases at V and 3 bases at J; junction bases unmatched: 8. The CDR3 DNA reads as TGCAGTGCTAGTGAACTAGCGGGGGGGCGAGACTACAATGAGCAGTTCTTC. It codes for CSASELAGGRDYNEQFF.

This clonotype was counted only a few times. This chain connects TRBV20-1 to TRBJ2-1; 16 bases agree with TRBD2. Germline assignment: CDR1 DFQATT and CDR2 SNEGSKA (reference sequence). The junction had 8 bases not matched to a gene; V was cut back by 5 bases and J by 4 bases. This CDR3 is 17 amino acids long. CDR3 protein: CSADPGLAGGLYNEQFF. The CDR3 DNA follows: TGCAGTGCTGACCCGGGACTAGCGGGAGGGTTATACAATGAGCAGTTCTTC.

V and J are TRBV12-5 and TRBJ2-3; D unresolved. The V end lost 3 bases, the J end lost 0 bases, and 13 bases lay between the germline ends. This CDR3 contains 16 residues. The germline V gene encodes CDR1 LGHNT and CDR2 FRNRAP. CDR3 region: CASGFSTAPSTDTQYF. The CDR3 nucleotides are TGTGCTAGTGGTTTCTCCACCGCCCCTAGCACAGATACGCAGTATTTT.